This TCR beta chain is from a study of lymphopenia after photon versus proton radiotherapy. Study-level points and caveats: Post-nadir diversity loss with photons came from oligoclonal expansion, particularly CD8+ Temra cells.

TCRdb's table, derived via immunoSEQ multiplex PCR, lists solely in-frame clones and lacks some. The table lists 30,000 to 45,000 clones, 90% to 95% of them singletons. Trimming took 3 bases from V and 10 from J; bases not matched to a gene: 3. The CDR3 loop spans 12 amino acids. The germline CDR1 and CDR2 sequences are SGDLS and YYNGEE. Comment on this clone: No antigen is known for it.

This TCR came from a man aged 60 to 69 with cholangiocarcinoma. The chain employs TRBV9 and TRBJ2-3; 9 bases agree with TRBD2. The sequenced sample was peripheral blood, obtained from a patient treated with photon-based radiotherapy. The CDR3 nucleotides read TGTGCCAGCAGCGCTGTAGCGGGGGCGCAGTATTTT. This translates into CASSAVAGAQYF.